This T cell receptor (beta chain) was observed in a study of shared clonotypes between healthy human individuals. Overall study findings and caveats: Generation probabilities of non-shared clonotypes were lower (relative to those shared by all four donors). It was expected that sequencing depth would affect clonotype sharing among donors.

The CDR3 has 15 residues. CDR1 and CDR2 from the germline V gene are MRHNA and SNTAGT. V lost 4 bases to trimming and J lost 4 bases; unmatched junction nucleotides: 9. In the case of this clone: What it binds is unknown.

Profiling relied on immunoSEQ multiplex PCR, and the TCRdb table lists in-frame clones only, not all of them. The table has about 360,000 clones, around 67% seen once. The study enrolled healthy HIV-negative adults without recent acute infections or vaccinations as donors. The material sequenced was memory CD4+ T cells sorted from blood. Subset reported: CD45RA-negative fraction. This clonotype was sampled from a man aged 30 to 39 in good health. The chain carries TRBV6-4 and TRBJ1-2, with 7 bases that match TRBD1. The CDR3 DNA follows: TGTGCCAGCAGTGCCGAGACAGGGATCGGCTATGGCTACACCTTC. As protein: CASSAETGIGYGYTF.